The 30 T cell receptor beta chains below all came from one sample that was sequenced in a study of patients and donors after allogeneic stem cell transplantation. TCRdb independently ran MiXCR on the RT-PCR reads; one entry per CDR3 protein. Among some 230,000 distinct CDR3 sequences listed, roughly an eighth were seen once. Sequenced material: blood, either unsorted or a sorted T cell fraction (not recorded which). The source is a human donor who was either an allogeneic HSCT recipient or a stem cell or donor lymphocyte infusion donor (not recorded which). It is not recorded whose cells these are; they may come from a transplant donor.

The table lists this clonotype with a few counts. The gene calls are TRBV30 and TRBJ1-6; 8 bases fit TRBD1. The germline gives CDR1 GTSNPN, CDR2 SVGIG (reference sequence). The CDR3 is made up of 15 amino acids. Trimming cost V 1 base and J 10 bases; bases outside gene matches: 9. The CDR3 DNA reads as TGTGCCTGGAGTGAAATTGGACAGGGAGGGTCACCCCTCCACTTT. This translates into CAWSEIGQGGSPLHF. Using reference TRBV30 and TRBJ1-6 for the parts outside the CDR3, the full variable domain is SQTIHQWPATLVQPVGSPLSLECTVEGTSNPNLYWYRQAAGRGLQLLFYSVGIGQISSEVPQNLSASRPQDRQFILSSKKLLLSDSGFYLCAWSEIGQGGSPLHFGNGTRLTVT.

This clonotype was counted between two and nine times. This chain uses TRBV5-1 with TRBJ1-3; 7 positions match TRBD1. After removal of 2 bases from V and 1 base from J, the junction contained 6 bases not matched to a gene. Germline CDR1 SGHRS, CDR2 YFSETQ. The CDR3 contains 16 residues. This chain's CDR3 is CASSLMAGGSGNTIYF. The DNA of the CDR3 is TGCGCCAGCAGCTTAATGGCAGGGGGTTCTGGAAACACCATATATTTT.

For this clonotype: Possible read error: a much larger clone is one base away. The chain uses TRBV5-6 and TRBJ2-7; 7 bases line up with TRBD1. Germline lookup yields CDR1 SGHDT and CDR2 YYEEEE. Losses at the gene ends were 4 bases for V and 0 bases for J; bases not matched to a gene: 7. The CDR3 consists of 15 residues. In nucleotides, the CDR3 is TGTGCCAGCAGCCCGGGACAGTTAGGCTCCTACGAGCAGTACTTC. Protein product: CASSPGQLGSYEQYF.

This clonotype was seen many times. The rearrangement uses TRBV20-1 and TRBJ2-3; 15 positions agree with TRBD2. Germline-derived CDR1 and CDR2 are DFQATT and SNEGSKA (reference sequence). The V gene end was trimmed by 1 base and the J gene end by 1 base; junction bases not matched to a gene: 9. The CDR3 is 19 residues long. CDR3 sequence reads: CSARGGLAGGIVGTDTQYF. DNA of the CDR3: TGCAGTGCTAGAGGTGGACTAGCGGGAGGGATCGTGGGCACAGATACGCAGTATTTT.

This clonotype has ten or more counts. The chain uses TRBV6-5 and TRBJ1-2; the D gene is possibly TRBD1 (6 bases). The CDR3 sequence is 14 residues long. The V and J ends lost 3 bases and 7 bases respectively, with 15 bases between them. Germline-derived CDR1 and CDR2 are MNHEY and SVGAGI. In nucleotides, the CDR3 is TGTGCCAGCAGTTATTACGGGGGGCTTAGTGGCTACACCTTC. Protein product: CASSYYGGLSGYTF.

The V gene is TRBV28, the J gene TRBJ1-5; 7 bases match TRBD1. Germline-derived CDR1 and CDR2 are MDHEN and SYDVKM. V was pared by 7 bases and J by 5 bases, with 2 bases of the junction left unmatched. This CDR3 comprises 12 residues. The CDR3 sequence: CASNTGDQPQHF. For the CDR3, the DNA is TGTGCCAGCAATACAGGGGATCAGCCCCAGCATTTT.

Ten or more counts support this clonotype. The germline gene is not matched at one end of the junction; a read error may be the cause. The chain couples TRBV7-7 to TRBJ2-1; 12 bases agree with TRBD2. There are 16 residues in the CDR3. Per the germline V gene, CDR1 is SSHAT and CDR2 is FNYEAQ (reference sequence). The CDR3 DNA reads TGTGCTAGCAGTCCACTAGCGGGGGGCCAATACAATGAGCAGTTCTTC. Its translation is CASSPLAGGQYNEQFF.

The table lists this clonotype with a few counts. Sequence at one end of the junction differs from germline and may be a read error. The chain employs TRBV20-1 and TRBJ2-7; 9 nucleotides match TRBD1. The CDR3 spans 14 residues. From germline, CDR1 is DFQATT and CDR2 SNEGSKA (reference sequence). The CDR3 reads CSASHRGRSHEQYF. The CDR3 bases are TGCAGTGCTTCGCACAGGGGGCGCTCCCACGAGCAGTACTTC.

This clonotype was detected a few times. The chain couples TRBV7-7 to TRBJ2-2; 13 bases map to TRBD2. The J segment lost 5 bases and the V segment lost 5 bases, leaving 5 bases of the junction unmatched. The CDR3 covers 16 residues. Germline V CDR1 and CDR2: SSHAT, FNYEAQ (reference sequence). The CDR3 DNA is TGTGCCAGCAGCAGCCGGACTAGCGGGGGAACCGGGGAGCTGTTTTTT. Translating gives CASSSRTSGGTGELFF.

The chain's CDR3 is CASRHTSHEQYF. For the CDR3, the DNA is TGTGCCAGCAGACATACTAGCCACGAGCAGTACTTC. The chain has TRBV11-1 and TRBJ2-7; D might be TRBD2 (6 bases). This CDR3 has 12 residues. Germline V gives CDR1 SGHAT, CDR2 FQDESV (reference sequence). Trimming cost V 6 bases and J 5 bases, with 11 bases left between them. Using reference TRBV11-1 and TRBJ2-7 for the parts outside the CDR3, the full variable domain is EAEVAQSPRYKITEKSQAVAFWCDPISGHATLYWYRQILGQGPELLVQFQDESVVDDSQLPKDRFSAERLKGVDSTLKIQPAELGDSAMYLCASRHTSHEQYFGPGTRLTVT.

This clonotype occurred many times. This chain links TRBV2 with TRBJ1-5, with D possibly TRBD1 on 6 matching bases. The CDR3 covers 16 residues. Trimming stripped 6 bases from V and 7 bases from J, with 22 bases between. The germline CDR1 and CDR2 sequences are SNHLY and FYNNEI. Written as DNA, the CDR3 is TGTGCCAGCAGCGGACCCCGGGCAGGGGCGGGGCAGCCCCAGCATTTT. Encoded protein: CASSGPRAGAGQPQHF.

This rearrangement joins TRBV5-1 to TRBJ2-2; D is ambiguous. The length of the CDR3 is 15 residues. CDR1 is SGHRS and CDR2 is YFSETQ in the germline V gene. Deletions cut 0 bases from V and 4 bases from J, with 10 bases between. CDR3 in DNA: TGCGCCAGCAGCTTGGAACCGCATACCACCGGGGAGCTGTTTTTT. It specifies CASSLEPHTTGELFF.

This clonotype was detected only a few times. The genes are TRBV11-2 and TRBJ1-2, with D possibly being TRBD1 (6 bases). Trimming left V 1 base short and J 8 bases short, with 17 bases between. The CDR3 sequence is 15 residues long. Germline V gene sequence: CDR1 SGHAT, CDR2 FQNNGV. The CDR3 DNA reads as TGTGCCAGCAGCTTAGGGGGGCTAACCCTTATAGGCTACACCTTC. Translation: CASSLGGLTLIGYTF.

This chain connects TRBV20-1 to TRBJ1-2; D gene unclear. The CDR3 consists of 12 residues. Trimming cost V 1 base and J 4 bases, with 7 bases left between them. CDR1 and CDR2 (germline): DFQATT, SNEGSKA (reference sequence). CDR3 protein: CSARGDAYGYTF. Here the CDR3 DNA reads TGCAGTGCTAGAGGGGATGCCTATGGCTACACCTTC.

This clonotype has a count of ten or more. V is TRBV12-3 or TRBV12-4 and J is TRBJ2-2; 12 bases align to TRBD1. V was pared by 5 bases and J by 4 bases, with 5 bases of the junction left unmatched. This CDR3 region has 16 residues. The CDR3 here is CASSTRDRGPTGELFF. Written as DNA, the CDR3 is TGTGCCAGCAGTACCCGGGACAGGGGGCCCACCGGGGAGCTGTTTTTT.

The table lists this clonotype with a few counts. V is TRBV9 and J is TRBJ1-4, with D maybe TRBD1 (5 bases). The V and J ends lost 3 bases and 3 bases respectively, with 15 bases between them. Per the germline V gene, CDR1 is SGDLS and CDR2 is YYNGEE. CDR3 size: 16 residues. This CDR3 is CASSASLGGANEKLFF. The CDR3 bases are TGTGCCAGCAGCGCTTCCCTGGGGGGAGCTAATGAAAAACTGTTTTTT.

This clonotype showed up many times. The CDR3 sequence is CASSLEGPSYGYTF. CDR3 DNA sequence: TGCGCCAGCAGCTTGGAAGGACCGTCCTATGGCTACACCTTC. This chain joins TRBV5-1 and TRBJ1-2; D gene unclear. Looked up from germline, CDR1 is SGHRS and CDR2 is YFSETQ. CDR3 length equals 14 residues. The V end was cut by 0 bases, the J end by 4 bases, with 10 bases between.

This clonotype turned up a few times. This rearrangement joins TRBV28 to TRBJ2-7, with 8 bases matching TRBD1. Germline CDR1 reads MDHEN; CDR2 reads SYDVKM. The CDR3 is made up of 11 amino acids. Trimming at V came to 8 bases and at J to 4 bases, leaving 1 base not matched to a gene. CDR3 bases: TGTGCCAGCCAGGGGGCTTACGAGCAGTACTTC. Protein sequence: CASQGAYEQYF.

This clonotype was seen many times. At one end, the junction sequence differs from germline, possibly due to a read error. V usage is TRBV20-1 and J usage is TRBJ2-5; D perhaps matches TRBD1 (5 bases). This CDR3 contains 12 residues. Germline lookup yields CDR1 DFQATT and CDR2 SNEGSKA (reference sequence). The CDR3 spells CSARLLGRKEDF. CDR3 DNA: TGCAGTGCTAGGCTCCTGGGGCGAAAAGAGGACTTC.

In this sample, this clonotype turned up many times. The DNA for the CDR3 is TGCAGTGCCCCCACCGAGAACGCGAGGACCTACGAGCAGTACTTC. Encoded protein: CSAPTENARTYEQYF. The V call is TRBV20-1, the J call TRBJ2-7; D call uncertain. Trimming left V 6 bases short and J 2 bases short, with 20 bases between. CDR1 is DFQATT and CDR2 is SNEGSKA in the germline V gene (reference sequence). The CDR3 is 15 amino acids.

Many counts were recorded for this clonotype. The chain recombines TRBV9 with TRBJ1-2; 9 bases are a match to TRBD1. The germline gives CDR1 SGDLS, CDR2 YYNGEE. The CDR3 sequence is 14 residues long. V lost 2 bases, J lost 3 bases, and 2 bases stayed unmatched. CDR3 DNA: TGTGCCAGCAGCGTTGGGACAGGGCACTATGGCTACACCTTC. It translates to CASSVGTGHYGYTF.

This clonotype occurred a few times. J is TRBJ2-3 and V is TRBV20-1; 8 nucleotides line up with TRBD2. The CDR3 has 16 amino acids. The germline V gene encodes CDR1 DFQATT and CDR2 SNEGSKA (reference sequence). V lost 0 bases, J lost 2 bases, and 7 bases stayed unmatched. The DNA of the CDR3 is TGCAGTGCTAGAGATCGGCTAGCGGGCTCCACAGATACGCAGTATTTT. Translated: CSARDRLAGSTDTQYF.

This clonotype appeared a few times. The J gene is TRBJ1-5, the V gene TRBV12-3 or TRBV12-4; D not resolved. This CDR3 comprises 15 residues. V lost 5 bases, J lost 6 bases, and 17 bases lay in between. The CDR3 nucleotides are TGTGCCAGCAGTCCCCGGTGGGCGGCAGGTCAGCCCCAGCATTTT. Encoded protein: CASSPRWAAGQPQHF.

At least ten counts were recorded for this clonotype. Here the CDR3 reads CSARGAGTFSEQFF. The CDR3 nucleotides read TGCAGTGCTAGGGGAGCGGGCACTTTCAGTGAGCAGTTCTTC. This chain uses TRBV20-1 with TRBJ2-1; D perhaps matches TRBD2 (6 bases). The V gene's germline CDR1 is DFQATT and CDR2 SNEGSKA (reference sequence). This CDR3 contains 14 residues. The V and J ends lost 3 bases and 9 bases respectively, with 18 bases between them.

The chain has TRBV6-1 and TRBJ2-1; D tentatively reads TRBD1 or TRBD2 (6 bases each). V lost 5 bases to trimming and J lost 6 bases, with 17 bases between them. The germline CDR1 and CDR2 sequences are MNHNS and SASEGT. The CDR3 runs to 15 residues. The CDR3 DNA is TGTGCCAGCAGTCACGGGCCGGGGGCCCGCAATGAGCAGTTCTTC. Its protein product is CASSHGPGARNEQFF.

V gene TRBV20-1 combines with J gene TRBJ2-4; a possible D gene is TRBD1 (6 bases). This CDR3 spans 13 amino acids. The germline gives CDR1 DFQATT, CDR2 SNEGSKA (reference sequence). The V end was cut by 1 base, the J end by 5 bases, with 9 bases between. CDR3 protein: CSARVTGQNIQYF. CDR3 DNA sequence: TGCAGTGCTAGAGTTACAGGGCAAAACATTCAGTACTTC.

This clonotype turned up a few times. The rearrangement links TRBV10-3 to TRBJ1-6; 10 bases agree with TRBD1. This CDR3 has 14 amino acids. V lost 7 bases, J lost 10 bases, and 7 bases stayed unmatched. Looked up from germline, CDR1 is ENHRY and CDR2 is SYGVKD. The CDR3 DNA is TGTGCCATCACTTGGGACAGGGGCAGCTCACCCCTCCACTTT. It is translated as CAITWDRGSSPLHF.

The chain couples TRBV5-1 to TRBJ2-7; D perhaps matches TRBD2 (6 bases). Trimming removed 1 base at V and 3 bases at J, with 23 bases between. The CDR3 totals 18 residues. Germline V gives CDR1 SGHRS, CDR2 YFSETQ. The CDR3 protein is CASSLWPSEAGGDYEQYF. The CDR3 DNA reads TGCGCCAGCAGCTTGTGGCCTAGCGAAGCTGGGGGTGACTACGAGCAGTACTTC.

This clonotype was observed a handful of times. The chain combines TRBV27 with TRBJ1-5, with 9 bases matching TRBD1. The trim removed 7 bases at V and 5 bases at J, leaving 9 bases unmatched. The CDR3 has 15 residues. The germline CDR1 and CDR2 sequences are MNHEY and SMNVEV (reference sequence). Here the CDR3 DNA reads TGTGCCAGCACGCCCGGGACAGGGATTGATCAGCCCCAGCATTTT. Translation gives CASTPGTGIDQPQHF.

This clonotype turned up a few times. The rearrangement joins TRBV5-6 to TRBJ2-3; 10 nucleotides line up with TRBD2. The junction had 12 bases not matched to a gene; V was cut back by 2 bases and J by 6 bases. CDR1 is SGHDT and CDR2 is YYEEEE in the germline V gene. The CDR3 covers 17 residues. CDR3: CASSFLKREGRSDTQYF. As DNA, the CDR3 is TGTGCCAGCAGCTTCTTAAAGCGGGAGGGCCGATCTGATACGCAGTATTTT.